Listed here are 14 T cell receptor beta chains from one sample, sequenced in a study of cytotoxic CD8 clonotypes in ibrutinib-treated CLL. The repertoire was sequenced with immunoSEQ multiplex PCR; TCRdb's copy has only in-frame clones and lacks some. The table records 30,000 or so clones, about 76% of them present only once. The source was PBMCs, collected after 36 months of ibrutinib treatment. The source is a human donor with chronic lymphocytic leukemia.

The chain's CDR3 is CASSLQGVWGQPQHF. DNA for the CDR3: TGTGCCAGCAGTTTACAGGGCGTATGGGGTCAGCCCCAGCATTTT. The chain uses TRBV27 and TRBJ1-5; D perhaps matches TRBD1 (5 bases). Germline V gives CDR1 MNHEY, CDR2 SMNVEV (reference sequence). The CDR3 runs to 15 residues. Trimming stripped 2 bases from V and 6 bases from J, with 14 bases between.

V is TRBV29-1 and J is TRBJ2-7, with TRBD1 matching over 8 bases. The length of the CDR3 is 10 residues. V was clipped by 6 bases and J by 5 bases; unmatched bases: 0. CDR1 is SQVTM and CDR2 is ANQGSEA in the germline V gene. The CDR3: CSVGQDEQYF. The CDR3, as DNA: TGCAGCGTGGGACAGGACGAGCAGTACTTC.

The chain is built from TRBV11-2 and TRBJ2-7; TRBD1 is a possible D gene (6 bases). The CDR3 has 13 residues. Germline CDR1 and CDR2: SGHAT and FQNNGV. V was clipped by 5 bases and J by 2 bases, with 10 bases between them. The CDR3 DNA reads TGTGCCAGCAGCCAGGGGACAACCTACGAGCAGTACTTC. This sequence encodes CASSQGTTYEQYF.

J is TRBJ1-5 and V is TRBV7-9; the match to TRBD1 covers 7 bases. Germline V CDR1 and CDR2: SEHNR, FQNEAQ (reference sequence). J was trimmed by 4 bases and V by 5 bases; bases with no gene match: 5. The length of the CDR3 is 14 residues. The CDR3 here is CASSAQGGNQPQHF. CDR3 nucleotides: TGTGCCAGCAGCGCCCAGGGGGGGAATCAGCCCCAGCATTTT. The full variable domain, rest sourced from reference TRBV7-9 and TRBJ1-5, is DTGVSQNPRHKITKRGQNVTFRCDPISEHNRLYWYRQTLGQGPEFLTYFQNEAQLEKSRLLSDRFSAERPKGSFSTLEIQRTEQGDSAMYLCASSAQGGNQPQHFGDGTRLSIL.

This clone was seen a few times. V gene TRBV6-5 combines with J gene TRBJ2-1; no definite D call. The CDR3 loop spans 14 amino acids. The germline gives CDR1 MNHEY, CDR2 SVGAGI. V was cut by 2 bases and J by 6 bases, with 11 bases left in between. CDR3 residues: CASSYRIPGNEQFF. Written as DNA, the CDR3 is TGTGCCAGCAGTTACAGAATACCCGGCAATGAGCAGTTCTTC.

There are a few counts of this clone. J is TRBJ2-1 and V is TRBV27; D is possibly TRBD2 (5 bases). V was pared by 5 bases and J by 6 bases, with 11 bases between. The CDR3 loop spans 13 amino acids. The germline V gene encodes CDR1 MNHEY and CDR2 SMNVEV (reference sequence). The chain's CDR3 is CASSVTRVNEQFF. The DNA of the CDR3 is TGTGCCAGCAGTGTTACTAGGGTCAATGAGCAGTTCTTC.

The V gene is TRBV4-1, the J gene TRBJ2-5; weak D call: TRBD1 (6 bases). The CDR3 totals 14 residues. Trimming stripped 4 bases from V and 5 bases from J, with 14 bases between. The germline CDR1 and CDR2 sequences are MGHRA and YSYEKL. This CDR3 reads CASSPRDNRETQYF. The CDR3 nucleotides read TGCGCCAGCAGCCCCCGGGACAACAGGGAGACCCAGTACTTC.

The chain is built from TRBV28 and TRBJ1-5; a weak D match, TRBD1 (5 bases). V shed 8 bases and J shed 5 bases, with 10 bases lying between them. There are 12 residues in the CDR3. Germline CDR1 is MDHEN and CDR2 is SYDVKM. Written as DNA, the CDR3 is TGTGCCAGCGGGGGAGGCGATCAGCCCCAGCATTTT. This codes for CASGGGDQPQHF. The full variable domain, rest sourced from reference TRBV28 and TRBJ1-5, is DVKVTQSSRYLVKRTGEKVFLECVQDMDHENMFWYRQDPGLGLRLIYFSYDVKMKEKGDIPEGYSVSREKKERFSLILESASTNQTSMYLCASGGGDQPQHFGDGTRLSIL.

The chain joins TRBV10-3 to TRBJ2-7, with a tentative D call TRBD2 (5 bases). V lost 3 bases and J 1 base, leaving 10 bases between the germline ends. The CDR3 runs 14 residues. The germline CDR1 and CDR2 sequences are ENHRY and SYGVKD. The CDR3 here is CAISDFRGSYEQYF. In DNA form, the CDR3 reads TGTGCCATCAGTGATTTCCGGGGTTCCTACGAGCAGTACTTC.

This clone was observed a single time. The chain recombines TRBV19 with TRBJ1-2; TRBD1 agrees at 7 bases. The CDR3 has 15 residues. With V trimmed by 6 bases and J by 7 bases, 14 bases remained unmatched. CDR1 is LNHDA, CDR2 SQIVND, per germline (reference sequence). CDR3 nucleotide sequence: TGTGCCAGTAGCCCTCCCACCGGGACAGACCGTGGCTACACCTTC. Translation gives CASSPPTGTDRGYTF.

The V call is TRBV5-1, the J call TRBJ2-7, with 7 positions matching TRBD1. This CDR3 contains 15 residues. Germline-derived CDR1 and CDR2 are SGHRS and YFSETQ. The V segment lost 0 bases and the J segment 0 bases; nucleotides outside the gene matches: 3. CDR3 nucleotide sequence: TGCGCCAGCAGCTTGGGAGGGGGCAGCTCCTACGAGCAGTACTTC. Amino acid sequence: CASSLGGGSSYEQYF.

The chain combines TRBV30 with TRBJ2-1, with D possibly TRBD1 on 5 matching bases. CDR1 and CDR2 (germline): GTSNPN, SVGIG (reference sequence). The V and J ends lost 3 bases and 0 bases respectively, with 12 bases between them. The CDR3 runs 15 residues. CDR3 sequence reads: CAWSPGQSSYNEQFF. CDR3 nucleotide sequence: TGTGCCTGGAGCCCAGGGCAGAGCTCCTACAATGAGCAGTTCTTC.

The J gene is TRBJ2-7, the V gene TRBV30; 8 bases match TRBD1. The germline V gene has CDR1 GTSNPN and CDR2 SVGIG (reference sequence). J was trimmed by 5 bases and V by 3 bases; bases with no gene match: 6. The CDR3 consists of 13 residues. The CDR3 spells CAWSPDRVHEQYF. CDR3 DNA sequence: TGTGCCTGGAGCCCGGACAGGGTCCACGAGCAGTACTTC.

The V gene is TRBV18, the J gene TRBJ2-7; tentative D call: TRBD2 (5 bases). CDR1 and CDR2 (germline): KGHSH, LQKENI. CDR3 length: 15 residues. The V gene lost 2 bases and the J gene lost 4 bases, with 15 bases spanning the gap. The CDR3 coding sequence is TGTGCCAGCTCACCAAGGAGGACCGATATTTACGAGCAGTACTTC. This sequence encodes CASSPRRTDIYEQYF.